The 10 T cell receptor beta chains below come from one sample, sequenced in a study of blood T cell repertoires in COVID-19. TCRdb keeps only in-frame clones here, not all; method: immunoSEQ multiplex PCR. The repertoire includes around 250,000 clones, 88% of them detected once, and around 0.7% sits in the top ten. Source material: peripheral blood. The receptor source for this set is a human donor in a cohort sampled during active COVID-19.

This rearrangement joins TRBV11-3 to TRBJ2-3; D might be TRBD2 (5 bases). Germline V gene data show CDR1 as SGHNT and CDR2 as YENEEA. V was trimmed by 4 bases and J by 1 base, leaving 15 bases between them. The length of the CDR3 is 16 residues. CDR3 bases: TGTGCCAGCAGCTCGGGATTTGATGGCCGCACAGATACGCAGTATTTT. It translates to CASSSGFDGRTDTQYF.

CDR3 amino acids: CASSSLAGGGNQPQHF. The CDR3 region has the DNA TGTGCCAGCAGTTCCCTGGCGGGAGGAGGCAATCAGCCCCAGCATTTT. The chain combines TRBV6-5 with TRBJ1-5; D is unclear. The CDR3 has 16 amino acids. V gave up 4 bases and J gave up 2 bases, with 15 bases separating them. The germline gives CDR1 MNHEY, CDR2 SVGAGI.

The chain carries TRBV4-3 and TRBJ1-5; tentative D call: TRBD1 (5 bases). V was pared by 2 bases and J by 6 bases, with 8 bases between. The CDR3 is 13 residues long. CDR1 is LGHNA, CDR2 YSLEER, per germline. Here the CDR3 reads CASSQNGGQPQHF. The DNA for the CDR3 is TGCGCCAGCAGCCAAAACGGGGGTCAGCCCCAGCATTTT.

This chain uses TRBV28 with TRBJ2-5; perhaps TRBD1 as D (6 bases). CDR1 is MDHEN and CDR2 is SYDVKM in the germline V gene. The CDR3 contains 12 residues. Trimming stripped 3 bases from V and 12 bases from J, with 14 bases between. The CDR3 bases are TGTGCCAGCAGTTTCGGGACAAGAAAAGAGTACTTC. Translated, it gives CASSFGTRKEYF.

The chain joins TRBV19 to TRBJ1-2; possible D gene TRBD1, 5 bases. Trimming removed 9 bases at V and 7 bases at J, with 24 bases between. The CDR3 is 15 amino acids. Germline V gene lookup returns CDR1 LNHDA and CDR2 SQIVND (reference sequence). The CDR3 DNA sequence: TGTGCCAGCCACGGGGGGGTTTTGGGTCCTGGTGGCTACACCTTC. This encodes CASHGGVLGPGGYTF.

The gene calls are TRBV19 and TRBJ1-5, with D maybe TRBD1 (6 bases). Germline V lookup: CDR1 LNHDA, CDR2 SQIVND (reference sequence). CDR3 size: 15 residues. The V end was cut by 5 bases, the J end by 3 bases, with 14 bases between. The CDR3 region has the DNA TGTGCCAGTAGTCCGACAGGTCCAAACAATCAGCCCCAGCATTTT. Amino acid sequence: CASSPTGPNNQPQHF.

V and J are TRBV27 and TRBJ1-1; 7 positions match TRBD1. With V trimmed by 1 base and J by 0 bases, 8 bases remained unmatched. This CDR3 is 17 amino acids long. Per the germline V gene, CDR1 is MNHEY and CDR2 is SMNVEV (reference sequence). The CDR3 region is CASSLLAPTGVNTEAFF. CDR3 DNA: TGTGCCAGCAGTTTATTGGCCCCCACAGGGGTGAACACTGAAGCTTTCTTT.

The gene calls are TRBV11-2 and TRBJ1-1; the D is unclear. Trimming shortened V by 3 bases and J by 1 base, and 9 bases separated the two germline ends. CDR1 is SGHAT and CDR2 is FQNNGV in the germline V gene. The CDR3 extends over 14 amino acids. The CDR3 nucleotides read TGTGCCAGCAGCTTCTACAGAGAGAACACTGAAGCTTTCTTT. It is translated as CASSFYRENTEAFF. Supplemented by reference TRBV11-2 and TRBJ1-1, the full variable domain reads EAGVAQSPRYKIIEKRQSVAFWCNPISGHATLYWYQQILGQGPKLLIQFQNNGVVDDSQLPKDRFSAERLKGVDSTLKIQPAKLEDSAVYLCASSFYRENTEAFFGQGTRLTVV.

In this sample, this clone turned up a few times. The chain combines TRBV19 with TRBJ1-1, with 9 bases that match TRBD1. Germline values: CDR1 LNHDA, CDR2 SQIVND (reference sequence). The CDR3 totals 13 residues. The J segment lost 5 bases and the V segment lost 5 bases, leaving 3 bases of the junction unmatched. Here the CDR3 DNA reads TGTGCCAGTAGTTTCGGGACAGGGACTGAAGCTTTCTTT. Its protein product is CASSFGTGTEAFF.

This clone was picked up a small number of times. The genes are TRBV7-3 and TRBJ2-7; tentatively, D is TRBD1 (6 bases). Trimming took off 5 bases at V and 8 bases at J, with 16 bases between the two ends. Germline V lookup: CDR1 SGHTA, CDR2 FQGTGA. The CDR3 runs to 13 residues. CDR3 region: CASSDSSTGKQYF. The DNA of the CDR3 is TGTGCCAGCAGCGATTCCTCCACAGGGAAGCAGTACTTC. Together with reference TRBV7-3 and TRBJ2-7, the CDR3 gives the full variable domain: GAGVSQTPSNKVTEKGKYVELRCDPISGHTALYWYRQSLGQGPEFLIYFQGTGAADDSGLPNDRFFAVRPEGSVSTLKIQRTERGDSAVYLCASSDSSTGKQYFGPGTRLTVT.